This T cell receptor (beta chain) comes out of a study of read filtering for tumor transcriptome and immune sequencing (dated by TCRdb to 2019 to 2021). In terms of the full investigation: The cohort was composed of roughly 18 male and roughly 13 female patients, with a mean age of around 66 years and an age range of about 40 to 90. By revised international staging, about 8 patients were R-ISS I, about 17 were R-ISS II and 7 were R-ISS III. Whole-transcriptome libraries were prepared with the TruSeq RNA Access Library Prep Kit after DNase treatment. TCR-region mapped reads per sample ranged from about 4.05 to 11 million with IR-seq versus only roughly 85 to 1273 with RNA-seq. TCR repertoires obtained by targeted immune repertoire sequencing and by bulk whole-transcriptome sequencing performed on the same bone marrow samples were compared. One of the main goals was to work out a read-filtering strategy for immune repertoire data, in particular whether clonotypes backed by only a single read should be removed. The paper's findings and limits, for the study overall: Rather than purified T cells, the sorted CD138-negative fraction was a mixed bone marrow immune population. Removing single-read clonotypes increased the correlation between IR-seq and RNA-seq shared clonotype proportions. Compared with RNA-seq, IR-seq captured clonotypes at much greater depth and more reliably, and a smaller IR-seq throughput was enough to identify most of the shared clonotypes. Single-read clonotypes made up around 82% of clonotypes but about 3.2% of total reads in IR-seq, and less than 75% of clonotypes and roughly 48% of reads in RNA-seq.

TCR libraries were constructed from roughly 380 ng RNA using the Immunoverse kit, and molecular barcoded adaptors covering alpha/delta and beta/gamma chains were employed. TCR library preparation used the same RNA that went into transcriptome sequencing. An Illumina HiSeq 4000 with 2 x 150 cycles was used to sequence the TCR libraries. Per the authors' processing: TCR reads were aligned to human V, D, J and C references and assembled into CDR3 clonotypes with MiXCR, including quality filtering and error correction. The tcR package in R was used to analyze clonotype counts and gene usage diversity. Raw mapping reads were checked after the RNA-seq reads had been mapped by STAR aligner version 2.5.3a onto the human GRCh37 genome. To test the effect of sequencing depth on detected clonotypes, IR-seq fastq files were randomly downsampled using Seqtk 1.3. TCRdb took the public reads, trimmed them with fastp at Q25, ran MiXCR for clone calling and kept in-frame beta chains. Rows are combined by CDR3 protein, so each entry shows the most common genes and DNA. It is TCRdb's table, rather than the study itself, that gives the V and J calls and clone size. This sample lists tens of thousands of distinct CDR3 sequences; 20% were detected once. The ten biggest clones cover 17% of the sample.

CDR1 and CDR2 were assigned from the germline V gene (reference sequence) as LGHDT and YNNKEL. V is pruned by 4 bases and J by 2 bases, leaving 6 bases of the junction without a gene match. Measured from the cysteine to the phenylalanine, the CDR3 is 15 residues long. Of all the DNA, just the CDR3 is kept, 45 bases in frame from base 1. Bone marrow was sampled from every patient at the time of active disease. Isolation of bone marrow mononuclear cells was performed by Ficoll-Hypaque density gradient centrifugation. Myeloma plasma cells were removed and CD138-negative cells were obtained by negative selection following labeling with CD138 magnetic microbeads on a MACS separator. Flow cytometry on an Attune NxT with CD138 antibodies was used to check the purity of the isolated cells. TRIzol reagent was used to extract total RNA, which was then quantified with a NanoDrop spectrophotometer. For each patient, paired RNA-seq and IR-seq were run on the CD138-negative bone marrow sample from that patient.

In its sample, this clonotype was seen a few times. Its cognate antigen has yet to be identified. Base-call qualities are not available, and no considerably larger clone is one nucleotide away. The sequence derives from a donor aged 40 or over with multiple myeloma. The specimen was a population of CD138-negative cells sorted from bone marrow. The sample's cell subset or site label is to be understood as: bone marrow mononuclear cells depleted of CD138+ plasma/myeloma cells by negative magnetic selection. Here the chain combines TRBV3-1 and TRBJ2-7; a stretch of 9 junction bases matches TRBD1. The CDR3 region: CASSLGQGRPYEQYF. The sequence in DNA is TGTGCCAGCAGCCTCGGACAGGGGCGTCCCTACGAGCAGTACTTC.